This TCR beta chain stems from a study of cytomegalovirus exposure and HLA in healthy donors. Donors consisted of healthy bone marrow donors. There were likely unrecorded immune exposures, though donors were nominally healthy when sampled. In the PCR, 60 Vbeta and 13 Jbeta primers were used. Sequenced by immunoSEQ multiplex PCR; TCRdb stores in-frame clones only, minus some. The sample comprises under 200,000 clones, roughly 80% of which are singletons, and about 1.5% rests with the top ten. Turning to this clone: Its matching antigen is unknown.

V gave up 1 base and J gave up 10 bases, with 17 bases separating them. The CDR3 covers 16 residues. Germline CDR1 reads PRHDT; CDR2 reads FYEKMQ (reference sequence). Overall study findings and caveats: For presence/absence analyses, sequencing depth was assumed to be roughly uniform across donors. The study recorded fewer than 200 TCR beta chains that were cytomegalovirus-associated.

The sequence derives from a woman under 30 in good health and CMV-seronegative. This chain joins TRBV13 and TRBJ1-6; D is uncertain. Sequencing was performed on PBMCs. CDR3 residues: CASSLVPGSGGSPLHF. The CDR3 nucleotides are TGTGCCAGCAGCTTAGTCCCCGGATCGGGAGGCTCACCCCTCCACTTT.